Shown below are 20 T cell receptor beta chains from a single sample sequenced in a study of human T cells and chemical hapten exposure. Specified time point: patch test 3, about 24 weeks after DPC sensitization. Treatment given: therapeutic diphenylcyclopropenone sensitization with weekly scalp DPC. TCRdb analysed the RACE reads with MiXCR anew, one entry per CDR3 protein. The sample carries some 96,000 distinct CDR3 sequences, 25% to 30% recorded once. The sequences come from whole blood, collected in connection with sensitization to the hapten diphenylcyclopropenone (DPC). The receptors come from a man aged 35-49 years with alopecia areata. Some clones in this sample may be carry-over from other donors' samples.

The table lists this clonotype with a few counts. The J gene is TRBJ2-7, the V gene TRBV5-1; D may be TRBD1 (5 bases). V lost 4 bases, J lost 0 bases, and 8 bases lay in between. Germline CDR1 SGHRS, CDR2 YFSETQ. The length of the CDR3 is 13 residues. CDR3: CASSGAASYEQYF. Here the CDR3 DNA reads TGCGCCAGCAGCGGGGCAGCCTCCTACGAGCAGTACTTC.

This chain links TRBV25-1 with TRBJ2-7, with a possible D match to TRBD2 (5 bases). Germline V gene lookup returns CDR1 MGHDK and CDR2 SYGVNS. Trimming pared 3 bases from V and 6 bases from J, leaving 18 bases between. The CDR3 contains 15 residues. CDR3 in amino acids: CASSEFRGRSSEQYF. The DNA for the CDR3 is TGTGCCAGCAGTGAGTTCCGGGGAAGGAGTTCCGAGCAGTACTTC.

This sequence joins TRBV5-5 and TRBJ1-3, with TRBD1 as a possible D gene (6 bases). The germline V gene encodes CDR1 SGHKS and CDR2 YYEKEE (reference sequence). Trimming left V 2 bases short and J 0 bases short, with 18 bases between. The CDR3 runs to 18 residues. The CDR3 region is CASSFTRTAAISGNTIYF. The CDR3 DNA reads as TGTGCCAGCAGCTTTACCCGGACAGCCGCCATCTCTGGAAACACCATATATTTT.

CDR3 sequence: CASSVQGVGYEQFF. CDR3 nucleotides: TGTGCCAGCAGCGTACAGGGGGTTGGTTATGAGCAGTTCTTC. The chain is built from TRBV9 and TRBJ2-1; the match to TRBD1 covers 7 bases. The length of the CDR3 is 14 residues. Germline CDR1 SGDLS, CDR2 YYNGEE. V shed 1 base and J 8 bases; nucleotides not matched to a gene: 6.

This chain uses TRBV7-8 with TRBJ2-1; 10 bases align to TRBD2. The V gene's germline CDR1 is SGHVS and CDR2 FQNEAQ. This CDR3 has 16 residues. The ends lost 2 bases at V and 7 bases at J; junction bases unmatched: 8. The CDR3 DNA is TGTGCCAGCAGCTTACTAGCGGGAGTCTCGGGGAATGAGCAGTTCTTC. Its protein product is CASSLLAGVSGNEQFF.

V and J are TRBV4-1 and TRBJ1-1, with no clear D. The CDR3 sequence is 14 residues long. Trimming shortened V by 0 bases and J by 0 bases, and 5 bases separated the two germline ends. CDR1 and CDR2 from the germline V gene are MGHRA and YSYEKL. The CDR3 DNA is TGCGCCAGCAGCCAAGAGGGCTTGAACACTGAAGCTTTCTTT. Residues: CASSQEGLNTEAFF.

This clonotype showed up just a few times. This chain connects TRBV9 to TRBJ2-7; no firm D call. Germline CDR1 is SGDLS and CDR2 is YYNGEE. V was trimmed by 4 bases and J by 9 bases, leaving 20 bases between them. There are 14 residues in the CDR3. The CDR3 protein is CASSPSLESWVQYF. For the CDR3, the DNA is TGTGCCAGCAGCCCCAGCTTGGAGTCATGGGTGCAGTACTTC.

The gene calls are TRBV20-1 and TRBJ1-4; D unresolved. V dropped 4 bases and J dropped 3 bases, with 12 bases sitting between them. The CDR3 totals 14 residues. Germline CDR1 and CDR2: DFQATT and SNEGSKA (reference sequence). Written as DNA, the CDR3 is TGCAGTGCTACAAACCCAGGAGCTAATGAAAAACTGTTTTTT. Amino acid sequence: CSATNPGANEKLFF.

Only a few counts were recorded for this clonotype. The chain joins TRBV20-1 to TRBJ2-7, with 9 nucleotides matching TRBD2. In germline, CDR1 is DFQATT, CDR2 SNEGSKA (reference sequence). The CDR3 loop spans 12 amino acids. The CDR3 here is CTLAGTSYEQYF. The CDR3 coding sequence is TGCACACTAGCGGGTACCTCCTACGAGCAGTACTTC.

This clonotype was observed a single time. The chain carries TRBV27 and TRBJ2-2; D gene uncertain. The CDR3 contains 12 residues. CDR1 is MNHEY and CDR2 is SMNVEV in the germline V gene (reference sequence). The V end lost 3 bases, the J end lost 5 bases, and 4 bases lay between the germline ends. CDR3 DNA sequence: TGTGCCAGCAGTTTTGGAACCGGGGAGCTGTTTTTT. Protein sequence: CASSFGTGELFF.

The genes are TRBV9 and TRBJ2-3; D is possibly TRBD2 (5 bases). Trimming cost V 0 bases and J 4 bases, with 15 bases left between them. The CDR3 is 16 amino acids. Germline CDR1 is SGDLS and CDR2 is YYNGEE. The CDR3 bases are TGTGCCAGCAGCGTAGGAGGGTCCCCCCTTTCAGATACGCAGTATTTT. It codes for CASSVGGSPLSDTQYF.

The J gene is TRBJ2-1, the V gene TRBV6-2 or TRBV6-3; the D gene is possibly TRBD2 (5 bases). The CDR3 has 13 amino acids. Deletions cut 4 bases from V and 4 bases from J, with 8 bases between. The germline CDR1 and CDR2 sequences are MNHEY and SVGEGT. CDR3 bases: TGTGCCAGCAGTTCGGAGGCTTACAATGAGCAGTTCTTC. It encodes CASSSEAYNEQFF.

The rearrangement uses TRBV20-1 and TRBJ1-6; D might be TRBD1 (5 bases). Between the trimmed V and J ends, which lost 3 bases and 7 bases, there was a span of 7 bases. Germline CDR1 and CDR2: DFQATT and SNEGSKA (reference sequence). The CDR3 runs 12 residues. CDR3 region: CSASSGNSPLHF. In DNA form, the CDR3 reads TGCAGTGCTAGCTCAGGGAATTCACCCCTCCACTTT.

The CDR3 sequence: CASSEPDRDNSPLHF. CDR3 sequence (DNA): TGTGCCAGCAGTGAGCCCGACAGGGACAATTCACCCCTCCACTTT. This chain links TRBV25-1 with TRBJ1-6; 7 nucleotides line up with TRBD1. This CDR3 is 15 amino acids long. The V and J ends lost 3 bases and 7 bases, in that order; junction bases with no gene match: 6. Germline values: CDR1 MGHDK, CDR2 SYGVNS.

The chain couples TRBV29-1 to TRBJ2-1, with TRBD2 matching over 10 bases. The CDR3 loop spans 14 amino acids. The trim removed 7 bases at V and 4 bases at J, leaving 7 bases unmatched. CDR1 is SQVTM, CDR2 ANQGSEA, per germline. DNA of the CDR3: TGCAGCGGGAGGACTAGCGGATCTTACAATGAGCAGTTCTTC. Its protein product is CSGRTSGSYNEQFF.

On this clonotype: Germline and junction disagree at one end, which may indicate a read error. This chain joins TRBV28 and TRBJ1-6, with a weak D call TRBD1 (5 bases). The CDR3 length is 13 residues. Germline V gene sequence: CDR1 MDHEN, CDR2 SYDVKM. The CDR3 DNA sequence: TGTGCCAGCAGAGGGGTTTATAGTTCACCCCTCCACTTT. Translated: CASRGVYSSPLHF.

The V gene is TRBV6-2 or TRBV6-3, the J gene TRBJ1-1; D remains ambiguous. The CDR3 length is 13 residues. Trimming cost V 2 bases and J 3 bases, with 7 bases left between them. Germline lookup yields CDR1 MNHEY and CDR2 SVGEGT. CDR3 region: CASSYPVDTEAFF. CDR3 sequence (DNA): TGTGCCAGCAGTTACCCGGTCGACACTGAAGCTTTCTTT.

The V and J genes are TRBV12-3 or TRBV12-4 and TRBJ2-3; possibly TRBD1 or TRBD2 for D (5 bases each). This CDR3 contains 15 residues. Trimming took off 7 bases at V and 1 base at J, with 15 bases between the two ends. CDR3 sequence reads: CASILNGAGTDTQYF. CDR3 bases: TGTGCCAGCATTCTAAACGGGGCTGGCACAGATACGCAGTATTTT.

The chain recombines TRBV28 with TRBJ1-1; D remains ambiguous. Trimming removed 7 bases from V and 0 bases from J, with 12 bases in between. CDR3 length: 14 residues. CDR1 is MDHEN and CDR2 is SYDVKM in the germline V gene. The CDR3 protein is CASNREIMNTEAFF. CDR3 bases: TGTGCCAGCAACCGGGAGATCATGAACACTGAAGCTTTCTTT.

This sequence joins TRBV7-9 and TRBJ1-1; D uncertain. Germline CDR1 reads SEHNR; CDR2 reads FQNEAQ (reference sequence). V was pared by 3 bases and J by 3 bases, with 5 bases between. This CDR3 spans 12 amino acids. CDR3 nucleotides: TGTGCCAGCAGCTTGAAGGACACTGAAGCTTTCTTT. Protein product: CASSLKDTEAFF. The full variable domain, with the rest looked up from reference TRBV7-9 and TRBJ1-1, is DTGVSQNPRHKITKRGQNVTFRCDPISEHNRLYWYRQTLGQGPEFLTYFQNEAQLEKSRLLSDRFSAERPKGSFSTLEIQRTEQGDSAMYLCASSLKDTEAFFGQGTRLTVV.